A selection of T cell receptor beta chains follows, all from one sample in a study of blood T cell repertoires in COVID-19. The table came from immunoSEQ multiplex PCR; TCRdb's copy has only in-frame clones and leaves some out. Of approximately 170,000 clones detected, around three quarters appear once; the ten largest clones hold under 20%. The material sequenced was PBMCs or T cells enriched from blood (not recorded which). The receptors here all came from a woman between 65 and 79 years old in a cohort exposed to, infected with or recovered from COVID-19 (not recorded which). Each CDR3 is given with its conserved first and last residue. Each record gives: D gene, clone size, V gene, CDR3 length, J gene, CDR3 protein, CDR3 DNA. The D gene is left open where the match is weak. Clone size appears in some rows only: once, few, many, or a class for an expanded clone.

D gene: -
clone size: -
V gene: TRBV21-1
CDR3 length: 20
J gene: TRBJ2-7
CDR3 protein: CASSNPKYIQAQNVTYEQYF
CDR3 DNA: TGTGCCAGCAGCAATCCTAAGTATATTCAGGCCCAAAATGTTACCTACGAGCAGTACTTC

D gene: TRBD2
clone size: -
V gene: TRBV5-1
CDR3 length: 16
J gene: TRBJ2-1
CDR3 protein: CASSLAGREGDYEQFF
CDR3 DNA: TGCGCCAGCAGCTTGGCCGGACGGGAGGGAGACTATGAGCAGTTCTTC

D gene: TRBD2
clone size: -
V gene: TRBV14
CDR3 length: 16
J gene: TRBJ2-5
CDR3 protein: CASSLPLAGVKETQYF
CDR3 DNA: TGTGCCAGCAGCCTACCCCTAGCGGGAGTCAAAGAGACCCAGTACTTC

D gene: -
clone size: few
V gene: TRBV6-5
CDR3 length: 14
J gene: TRBJ2-7
CDR3 protein: CASSPAGSSYEQYF
CDR3 DNA: TGTGCCAGCTCTCCCGCCGGGAGCTCCTACGAGCAGTACTTC

D gene: -
clone size: -
V gene: TRBV7-3
CDR3 length: 16
J gene: TRBJ2-3
CDR3 protein: CASSNGDTGWADTQYF
CDR3 DNA: TGTGCCAGCAGCAATGGGGACACCGGCTGGGCAGATACGCAGTATTTT

D gene: -
clone size: -
V gene: TRBV1
CDR3 length: 16
J gene: TRBJ2-5
CDR3 protein: CTSSPIHNRGQETQYF
CDR3 DNA: TGCACCAGCAGCCCCATACACAACAGGGGCCAAGAGACCCAGTACTTC

D gene: -
clone size: -
V gene: TRBV11-2
CDR3 length: 11
J gene: TRBJ1-1
CDR3 protein: CASSLLTEAFF
CDR3 DNA: TGTGCCAGCAGCTTACTGACTGAAGCTTTCTTT

D gene: -
clone size: -
V gene: TRBV19
CDR3 length: 13
J gene: TRBJ2-5
CDR3 protein: CASSIGAKETQYF
CDR3 DNA: TGTGCCAGTAGTATCGGAGCAAAAGAGACCCAGTACTTC

D gene: -
clone size: few
V gene: TRBV7-9
CDR3 length: 13
J gene: TRBJ2-1
CDR3 protein: CASSLIGRQKQFF
CDR3 DNA: TGTGCCAGCAGCTTAATAGGCAGGCAGAAGCAGTTCTTC

D gene: -
clone size: -
V gene: TRBV6-5
CDR3 length: 14
J gene: TRBJ2-7
CDR3 protein: CASHNSPSSYEQYF
CDR3 DNA: TGTGCCAGTCATAATAGCCCAAGCTCCTACGAGCAGTACTTC

D gene: -
clone size: once
V gene: TRBV15
CDR3 length: 17
J gene: TRBJ2-1
CDR3 protein: CATSRELLAENYNEQFF
CDR3 DNA: TGTGCCACCAGCAGAGAACTCTTAGCGGAAAACTACAATGAGCAGTTCTTC

D gene: -
clone size: few
V gene: TRBV3-1/TRBV3-2
CDR3 length: 12
J gene: TRBJ1-1
CDR3 protein: CASSQSLFEAFF
CDR3 DNA: TGTGCCAGCAGCCAAAGCCTCTTTGAAGCTTTCTTT

D gene: TRBD2
clone size: -
V gene: TRBV18
CDR3 length: 15
J gene: TRBJ2-7
CDR3 protein: CASSPLAGVPYEQYF
CDR3 DNA: TGTGCCAGCTCACCACTAGCGGGAGTTCCCTACGAGCAGTACTTC

D gene: TRBD1
clone size: -
V gene: TRBV11-3
CDR3 length: 14
J gene: TRBJ2-5
CDR3 protein: CASSTNQGAGAQYF
CDR3 DNA: TGTGCCAGCAGCACTAACCAGGGGGCCGGGGCCCAGTACTTC

D gene: -
clone size: -
V gene: TRBV10-3
CDR3 length: 14
J gene: TRBJ1-2
CDR3 protein: CAISDGQRTYGYTF
CDR3 DNA: TGTGCCATCAGTGATGGACAGAGAACCTATGGCTACACCTTC

D gene: TRBD1
clone size: -
V gene: TRBV7-2
CDR3 length: 15
J gene: TRBJ2-7
CDR3 protein: CASSPPGTGHYEQYF
CDR3 DNA: TGTGCCAGCAGCCCTCCCGGGACAGGGCACTACGAGCAGTACTTC

D gene: -
clone size: -
V gene: TRBV2
CDR3 length: 14
J gene: TRBJ1-2
CDR3 protein: CASNSEVNSYGYTF
CDR3 DNA: TGTGCCAGCAATTCGGAGGTGAATAGCTATGGCTACACCTTC

D gene: -
clone size: -
V gene: TRBV3-1/TRBV3-2
CDR3 length: 14
J gene: TRBJ2-7
CDR3 protein: CASSLRDFSYEQYF
CDR3 DNA: TGTGCCAGCAGCCTTCGCGATTTCTCCTACGAGCAGTACTTC

D gene: -
clone size: few
V gene: TRBV6-5
CDR3 length: 15
J gene: TRBJ2-7
CDR3 protein: CASSYPSDGSRQQYF
CDR3 DNA: TGTGCCAGCAGTTACCCGTCTGACGGGAGCAGGCAGCAGTACTTC

D gene: TRBD1
clone size: -
V gene: TRBV10-3
CDR3 length: 14
J gene: TRBJ1-6
CDR3 protein: CAISEDRDYSPLHF
CDR3 DNA: TGTGCCATCAGTGAGGACAGGGATTATTCACCCCTCCACTTT

D gene: -
clone size: -
V gene: TRBV5-6
CDR3 length: 14
J gene: TRBJ2-5
CDR3 protein: CASSLGRREETQYF
CDR3 DNA: TGTGCCAGCAGCTTGGGTAGGAGGGAAGAGACCCAGTACTTC

D gene: -
clone size: -
V gene: TRBV5-1
CDR3 length: 16
J gene: TRBJ1-4
CDR3 protein: CASSLARAGGFEKLFF
CDR3 DNA: TGCGCCAGCAGCTTGGCCAGGGCCGGCGGCTTTGAAAAACTGTTTTTT

D gene: -
clone size: -
V gene: TRBV5-5
CDR3 length: 13
J gene: TRBJ2-1
CDR3 protein: CASSLVDYNEQFF
CDR3 DNA: TGTGCCAGCAGCTTGGTAGATTACAATGAGCAGTTCTTC

D gene: TRBD1
clone size: -
V gene: TRBV2
CDR3 length: 14
J gene: TRBJ2-7
CDR3 protein: CASSVDRGSREQYF
CDR3 DNA: TGTGCCAGCAGTGTCGACAGGGGGTCTCGGGAGCAGTACTTC

D gene: TRBD2
clone size: -
V gene: TRBV3-1/TRBV3-2
CDR3 length: 16
J gene: TRBJ2-3
CDR3 protein: CASSLLRGLAGDTQYF
CDR3 DNA: TGTGCCAGCAGCCTCCTACGGGGACTAGCGGGCGATACGCAGTATTTT

D gene: TRBD2
clone size: few
V gene: TRBV28
CDR3 length: 18
J gene: TRBJ2-3
CDR3 protein: CASSLVAGGPVGTDTQYF
CDR3 DNA: TGTGCCAGCAGTCTTGTAGCGGGAGGGCCGGTCGGCACAGATACGCAGTATTTT

D gene: -
clone size: -
V gene: TRBV19
CDR3 length: 14
J gene: TRBJ1-2
CDR3 protein: CASRLGALLPGYTF
CDR3 DNA: TGTGCCAGCCGTTTGGGGGCGCTTCTTCCCGGCTACACCTTC

D gene: -
clone size: -
V gene: TRBV11-3
CDR3 length: 12
J gene: TRBJ1-1
CDR3 protein: CASSKRRAEAFF
CDR3 DNA: TGTGCCAGCAGCAAGAGGAGAGCCGAAGCTTTCTTT

D gene: TRBD2
clone size: -
V gene: TRBV27
CDR3 length: 18
J gene: TRBJ2-7
CDR3 protein: CASRRGRGDLREGYEQYF
CDR3 DNA: TGTGCCAGCAGGAGGGGCCGGGGAGACCTACGGGAGGGGTACGAGCAGTACTTC

D gene: TRBD1
clone size: -
V gene: TRBV28
CDR3 length: 13
J gene: TRBJ2-3
CDR3 protein: CASRLQGTDTQYF
CDR3 DNA: TGTGCCAGCAGACTACAGGGGACAGATACGCAGTATTTT

D gene: TRBD2
clone size: -
V gene: TRBV11-3
CDR3 length: 20
J gene: TRBJ2-1
CDR3 protein: CASSLDQGGARTSGRNEQFF
CDR3 DNA: TGTGCCAGCAGCTTAGACCAGGGTGGAGCTCGGACTAGCGGGAGAAATGAGCAGTTCTTC

D gene: -
clone size: -
V gene: TRBV18
CDR3 length: 15
J gene: TRBJ2-7
CDR3 protein: CASSLGGGAPYEQYF
CDR3 DNA: TGTGCCAGCTCCTTAGGGGGCGGGGCTCCCTACGAGCAGTACTTC

D gene: -
clone size: -
V gene: TRBV7-8
CDR3 length: 17
J gene: TRBJ1-2
CDR3 protein: CASSLAARSGGPKGYTF
CDR3 DNA: TGTGCCAGCAGCTTAGCGGCGAGGTCGGGGGGACCGAAGGGCTACACCTTC

D gene: TRBD1
clone size: -
V gene: TRBV19
CDR3 length: 17
J gene: TRBJ1-5
CDR3 protein: CASSRVLGGASAQPQHF
CDR3 DNA: TGTGCCAGTAGTAGGGTGTTAGGGGGCGCCTCTGCCCAGCCCCAGCATTTT

D gene: -
clone size: -
V gene: TRBV11-1
CDR3 length: 13
J gene: TRBJ2-7
CDR3 protein: CASSAQGGYEQYF
CDR3 DNA: TGTGCCAGCAGCGCCCAGGGGGGCTACGAGCAGTACTTC

D gene: TRBD2
clone size: -
V gene: TRBV7-2
CDR3 length: 15
J gene: TRBJ2-7
CDR3 protein: CASSWTSGNSYEQYF
CDR3 DNA: TGTGCCAGCAGTTGGACTAGCGGGAACTCCTACGAGCAGTACTTC

D gene: -
clone size: -
V gene: TRBV12-3/TRBV12-4
CDR3 length: 12
J gene: TRBJ1-2
CDR3 protein: CASSLYGFGYTF
CDR3 DNA: TGTGCCAGCAGTCTTTACGGGTTTGGCTACACCTTC

D gene: TRBD1
clone size: -
V gene: TRBV28
CDR3 length: 18
J gene: TRBJ1-6
CDR3 protein: CASGPGTELSSYNSPLHF
CDR3 DNA: TGTGCCAGCGGCCCCGGGACAGAGCTTAGCTCCTATAATTCACCCCTCCACTTT

D gene: -
clone size: once
V gene: TRBV3-1/TRBV3-2
CDR3 length: 14
J gene: TRBJ2-7
CDR3 protein: CASSHSRGPYEQYF
CDR3 DNA: TGTGCCAGCAGCCATTCCAGGGGCCCCTACGAGCAGTACTTC

D gene: TRBD2
clone size: -
V gene: TRBV7-3
CDR3 length: 14
J gene: TRBJ2-1
CDR3 protein: CASSLSSGSNEQFF
CDR3 DNA: TGTGCCAGCAGCTTGTCTAGCGGGAGTAACGAGCAGTTCTTC

D gene: TRBD2
clone size: -
V gene: TRBV24-1
CDR3 length: 15
J gene: TRBJ2-1
CDR3 protein: CATSIAGGPYNEQFF
CDR3 DNA: TGTGCCACCAGTATAGCGGGAGGGCCCTACAATGAGCAGTTCTTC

D gene: -
clone size: once
V gene: TRBV11-2
CDR3 length: 15
J gene: TRBJ2-7
CDR3 protein: CASSLGTGGFYEQYF
CDR3 DNA: TGTGCCAGCAGCTTAGGCACAGGAGGGTTTTACGAGCAGTACTTC

D gene: -
clone size: -
V gene: TRBV5-5
CDR3 length: 15
J gene: TRBJ1-1
CDR3 protein: CASSLNRNGWTEAFF
CDR3 DNA: TGTGCCAGCAGCTTGAACAGGAATGGGTGGACTGAAGCTTTCTTT

D gene: TRBD1
clone size: -
V gene: TRBV18
CDR3 length: 15
J gene: TRBJ2-7
CDR3 protein: CASSPQGAPFDEQYF
CDR3 DNA: TGTGCCAGCTCTCCACAGGGGGCCCCGTTCGACGAGCAGTACTTC

D gene: -
clone size: -
V gene: TRBV20-1
CDR3 length: 14
J gene: TRBJ2-3
CDR3 protein: CSASSGDGTDTQYF
CDR3 DNA: TGCAGTGCTAGTAGCGGCGATGGCACAGATACGCAGTATTTT

D gene: -
clone size: -
V gene: TRBV18
CDR3 length: 14
J gene: TRBJ1-3
CDR3 protein: CASSKTETGNTIYF
CDR3 DNA: TGTGCCAGCTCGAAGACGGAGACTGGAAACACCATATATTTT

D gene: TRBD2
clone size: -
V gene: TRBV5-1
CDR3 length: 20
J gene: TRBJ2-1
CDR3 protein: CASSYGYGTSGRSSYNEQFF
CDR3 DNA: TGCGCCAGCAGCTACGGTTATGGGACTAGCGGGAGGAGCTCCTACAATGAGCAGTTCTTC

D gene: -
clone size: -
V gene: TRBV3-1/TRBV3-2
CDR3 length: 15
J gene: TRBJ2-3
CDR3 protein: CASSHPTDRTDTQYF
CDR3 DNA: TGTGCCAGCAGCCATCCGACAGACCGCACAGATACGCAGTATTTT

D gene: TRBD1
clone size: -
V gene: TRBV20-1
CDR3 length: 13
J gene: TRBJ1-1
CDR3 protein: CSASVQGGTEAFF
CDR3 DNA: TGCAGTGCTAGTGTCCAGGGGGGCACTGAAGCTTTCTTT

D gene: TRBD2
clone size: -
V gene: TRBV15
CDR3 length: 17
J gene: TRBJ2-1
CDR3 protein: CATSTTSGSVAYNEQFF
CDR3 DNA: TGTGCCACCAGCACCACTAGCGGGAGTGTCGCCTACAATGAGCAGTTCTTC